A selection of T cell receptor beta chains follows, all from one sample in a study of blood T cell repertoires in COVID-19. The assay was immunoSEQ multiplex PCR, and TCRdb's table has in-frame clones only and misses some. Counted here are 30,000 to 40,000 clones, about 88% occurring once; the ten biggest clones make up around 15%. Sequenced material: peripheral blood. The receptor set was obtained from a human donor with active COVID-19. The donor label of this sample is uncertain. Each CDR3 is given with its conserved first and last residue. D genes are given only for firm matches. Some rows have no size entry. The others give once, few or many, or a class for an expanded clone.

TRBD1	TRBV7-6	TRBJ1-3	-	TGTGCCAGCAGCTTAGACCCGGGACAGGCGACTGGAAACACCATATATTTT	CASSLDPGQATGNTIYF
-	TRBV15	TRBJ1-5	-	TGTGCCACCAGCAGAGGAGGGGGTAGCAATCAGCCCCAGCATTTT	CATSRGGGSNQPQHF
-	TRBV19	TRBJ1-4	-	TGTGCCAGTAGTCTTCCGGGTTCCTCTCCAAAACTGTTTTTT	CASSLPGSSPKLFF
-	TRBV20-1	TRBJ2-7	few	TGCAGTGCTCCTAACTACGAGCAGTACTTC	CSAPNYEQYF
TRBD1	TRBV6-5	TRBJ1-1	-	TGTGCCAGCAGTTACTACGGGACAGCGAACACTGAAGCTTTCTTT	CASSYYGTANTEAFF
-	TRBV4-1	TRBJ2-2	-	TGCGCCAGCAGCCAATTCGGACAGTGGAACACCGGGGAGCTGTTTTTT	CASSQFGQWNTGELFF
-	TRBV2	TRBJ2-3	-	TGTGCCAGCACCGGGAGCCGGGCTAGACACACAGATACGCAGTATTTT	CASTGSRARHTDTQYF
-	TRBV6-5	TRBJ1-3	few	TGTGCCACCCAGGACAGCTCTGGAAACACCATATATTTT	CATQDSSGNTIYF
TRBD2	TRBV4-3	TRBJ2-5	-	TGCGCCAGCAGCCAAAACGCGGGGGGGAGGGAGACCCAGTACTTC	CASSQNAGGRETQYF
TRBD1	TRBV25-1	TRBJ2-2	-	TGTGCCAGCAGTCTACAGGGGGTGGCCGGGGAGCTGTTTTTT	CASSLQGVAGELFF
TRBD2	TRBV6-5	TRBJ2-3	-	TGTGCCAGCAGGGGACTAGCAATCACAGATACGCAGTATTTT	CASRGLAITDTQYF
-	TRBV29-1	TRBJ2-6	-	TGCAGCGTTTTCGTCTCTGGGGCCAACGTCCTGACTTTC	CSVFVSGANVLTF
TRBD2	TRBV5-1	TRBJ2-4	-	TGCGCCAGCAGCTTGGATTTAGCGGGGGATGGCAAAAACATTCAGTACTTC	CASSLDLAGDGKNIQYF
TRBD2	TRBV7-2	TRBJ2-3	-	TGTGCCAGCAGCTTAGGTCCGGGGGGGGCCACAGATACGCAGTATTTT	CASSLGPGGATDTQYF
-	TRBV5-5	TRBJ2-1	-	TGTGCCAGCAGCTTCTCCTATTACAATGAGCAGTTCTTC	CASSFSYYNEQFF
-	TRBV2	TRBJ1-6	-	TGTGCCAGCAGCGTCCACTCTATCCTTAATTCACCCCTCCACTTT	CASSVHSILNSPLHF
TRBD1	TRBV7-2	TRBJ2-7	-	TGTGCCAGCAGCCAGAGTTACCCGGGGACAGGGGGGCACTACGAGCAGTACTTC	CASSQSYPGTGGHYEQYF
-	TRBV24-1	TRBJ1-4	-	TGTGCCACCAAAGACAAGAATGAAAAACTGTTTTTT	CATKDKNEKLFF
TRBD2	TRBV11-2	TRBJ2-1	once	TGTGCCAGCAGCTTAGGAGTGGTCCTAGCGGGGAGACATGAGCAGTTCTTC	CASSLGVVLAGRHEQFF
-	TRBV18	TRBJ2-7	-	TGTGCCAGCTCACCGGGGGCTAGCGGTTACGAGCAGTACTTC	CASSPGASGYEQYF
-	TRBV6-5	TRBJ1-1	once	TGTGCCAGCAGGGGCAGGGCGGCGACTGAAGCTTTCTTT	CASRGRAATEAFF
TRBD2	TRBV4-2	TRBJ2-5	-	TGTGCCAGCAGCCAAGAGCGGGGGGGCGGGGAGACCCAGTACTTC	CASSQERGGGETQYF
-	TRBV11-2	TRBJ2-7	-	TGTGCCAGCAGCTTAGGTCCGAAGGGGCGGTACGAGCAGTACTTC	CASSLGPKGRYEQYF
-	TRBV3-1/TRBV3-2	TRBJ2-3	-	TGTGCCAGCAGCCGCACCGGGGTGTCGCAGTATTTT	CASSRTGVSQYF
-	TRBV29-1	TRBJ1-2	-	TGCAGCGTTGAATGGGCAGGGTTTGGCTACACCTTC	CSVEWAGFGYTF
TRBD1	TRBV2	TRBJ2-7	-	TGTGCCAGCAATCCTCAGGGGGCGAATTACGAGCAGTACTTC	CASNPQGANYEQYF
TRBD1	TRBV7-8	TRBJ2-7	-	TGTGCCAGCAGCCCAGAGGGACAGATCTCCTACGAGCAGTACTTC	CASSPEGQISYEQYF
TRBD1	TRBV29-1	TRBJ2-7	-	TGCAGCGCAGGGGGCTACGAGCAGTACTTC	CSAGGYEQYF
TRBD1	TRBV19	TRBJ1-2	-	TGTGCCAGTAGTATTTATGGACAGGGGGCAGGGGACTATGGCTACACCTTC	CASSIYGQGAGDYGYTF
TRBD2	TRBV7-6	TRBJ2-2	-	TGTGCCAGCAGCTTCTTGGCTAGCGGGGGCCCGAACACCGGGGAGCTGTTTTTT	CASSFLASGGPNTGELFF
-	TRBV7-2	TRBJ2-2	-	TGTGCCAGCAGCTTAAGGGGGGGCACCGGGGAGCTGTTTTTT	CASSLRGGTGELFF
-	TRBV27	TRBJ1-5	-	TGTGCCAGCAGTTTAGGACTGGAGCAGCCCCAGCATTTT	CASSLGLEQPQHF
TRBD2	TRBV3-1/TRBV3-2	TRBJ2-3	once	TGTGCCAGCAGCCAAGATAAGTGGCGGGGGGTATCTAATACGCAGTATTTT	CASSQDKWRGVSNTQYF
-	TRBV2	TRBJ1-4	-	TGTGCCAGCAGCGCCCAAGGAGCAACTAATGAAAAACTGTTTTTT	CASSAQGATNEKLFF
TRBD2	TRBV3-1/TRBV3-2	TRBJ2-2	-	TGTGCCAGCAGCCAAGAGACGGGGGGGCCGTTCGGGGAGCTGTTTTTT	CASSQETGGPFGELFF
-	TRBV14	TRBJ2-7	few	TGTGCCAGCAGCCCTCCCCCCAGGCCACCTTACGAGCAGTACTTC	CASSPPPRPPYEQYF
-	TRBV6-4	TRBJ2-1	-	TGTGCCAGCAGTGACTCGGAGGAGGGGGGGCCCCCGTTCTTC	CASSDSEEGGPPFF
-	TRBV6-2/TRBV6-3	TRBJ1-2	-	TGTGCCAGCAGTTACTCTGGAAGACAGTGGGGCTACACCTTC	CASSYSGRQWGYTF
TRBD2	TRBV6-2/TRBV6-3	TRBJ2-2	-	TGTGCCAGCAGTCACGGGACTAGCGGGGGGGCGGCCGGGGAGCTGTTTTTT	CASSHGTSGGAAGELFF
-	TRBV5-1	TRBJ2-7	-	TGCGCCAGCAGCTTGGAAGCGGGTAGCTCCTACGAGCAGTACTTC	CASSLEAGSSYEQYF
-	TRBV6-6	TRBJ1-5	-	TGTGCCAGCACCCTAACCCCTTCCAATCAGCCCCAGCATTTT	CASTLTPSNQPQHF
TRBD1	TRBV15	TRBJ2-1	-	TGTGCCACCAGCCGAACCGGGACAGGGTTCGGTGAGCAGTTCTTC	CATSRTGTGFGEQFF
-	TRBV2	TRBJ2-7	-	TGTGCCAGCAGTGAACGCATACAGGGAGTCAACGAGCAGTACTTC	CASSERIQGVNEQYF
-	TRBV4-1	TRBJ1-1	-	TGCGCCAGCAGCCGGGAAGACGGGAGGCGGAGGGGGACTGGGGAAGCTTTCTTT	CASSREDGRRRGTGEAFF
TRBD2	TRBV7-9	TRBJ2-1	-	TGTGCCAGCAGCTTAGGCGGGGGTGATAACAATGAGCAGTTCTTC	CASSLGGGDNNEQFF
TRBD1	TRBV10-1	TRBJ2-2	-	TGCGCCAGCCCCGAGGGAATTTACAGGGGGGCGCAAACTATGAACACCGGGGAGCTGTTTTTT	CASPEGIYRGAQTMNTGELFF
-	TRBV28	TRBJ2-4	-	TGTGCCAGCAGCCCAGGGCTCGCGGCCAAAAACATTCAGTACTTC	CASSPGLAAKNIQYF
TRBD2	TRBV7-2	TRBJ2-1	-	TGTGCCAGCAGCTTAGATCGGGGGGGGCAGAATGAGCAGTTCTTC	CASSLDRGGQNEQFF
TRBD2	TRBV5-6	TRBJ2-7	-	TGTGCCAGCAGCATCGGCGGGGGGGCCGTCCACGAGCAGTACTTC	CASSIGGGAVHEQYF
TRBD1	TRBV5-4	TRBJ2-1	-	TGTGCCAGCAGCTTTACGGGACAGGGGGCGAACAATGAGCAGTTCTTC	CASSFTGQGANNEQFF
TRBD2	TRBV20-1	TRBJ2-2	-	TGCAGTGCAAGTCCCGGGACTAGCGCCACCGGGGAGCTGTTTTTT	CSASPGTSATGELFF
TRBD1	TRBV6-1	TRBJ2-3	-	TGTGCCAGCAGTGACCCACAGGGGCCCACAGATACGCAGTATTTT	CASSDPQGPTDTQYF